This T cell receptor (beta chain) came from a study of identical twins. General study results and limits: Abundant cord blood beta clonotypes carried fewer insertions; memory repertoires showed none. Models predicted less out-of-frame TCR alpha sharing in monozygotic twins than was found.

TCRdb used MiXCR to reprocess the 5' RACE reads, holding one entry per CDR3 protein. This sample yields around 500,000 distinct CDR3 sequences, of which 13% to 15% are seen a single time; around 0.48% belongs to the top ten. The CDR3 sequence is 14 residues long. V lost 8 bases to trimming and J lost 0 bases, with 14 bases between them. Germline CDR1 reads SQVTM; CDR2 reads ANQGSEA. As regards this clonotype: Its antigen is unknown.

Among all donors, each was a healthy Caucasian. These same records also appear under a second study, on yellow fever vaccine responses in identical twins.

The receptor's source is a woman younger than 30 in good health. The chain has TRBV29-1 and TRBJ2-1, with TRBD2 as a possible D gene (6 bases). The sequenced sample was CD4+ T cells sorted from blood. CDR3 nucleotide sequence: TGCAGCTTTTTTAGCGGATTCTCCTACAATGAGCAGTTCTTC. Its protein product is CSFFSGFSYNEQFF.